This paragraph covers one TCR beta chain sequence. Its antigen is unidentified. The data derive from a study of beta chain features in type 1 diabetes. General observations from the study: Patients' naive, central memory and regulatory TCRB repertoires appeared more alike than those of healthy donors. With patients and controls alike, PCR might favor shorter templates to an equal degree.

This CDR3 region has 14 residues. Trimming took 6 bases from V and 3 from J; bases not matched to a gene: 7. Germline V gene sequence: CDR1 MGHDK, CDR2 SYGVNS. The sequenced template was cDNA made from the entire isolated RNA. Data came from immunoSEQ multiplex PCR; TCRdb stores just in-frame clones and leaves some out. The sample includes hundreds of thousands of clones, 10% to 15% of them seen just once. The sample taken for sequencing was naive CD4+ T cells from blood. This clonotype was obtained from a man aged 18 to 30 in good health. V and J are TRBV25-1 and TRBJ1-1; TRBD1 aligns across 7 bases. CDR3 nucleotide sequence: TGTGCCAGCAGGGAGACAGGGATACACACTGAAGCTTTCTTT. This codes for CASRETGIHTEAFF.